A selection of T cell receptor beta chains follows, all from one sample in a study of blood T cell repertoires in COVID-19. Repertoires were generated with immunoSEQ multiplex PCR, while TCRdb's copy carries only in-frame clones and drops some. The table has about 250,000 clones, roughly 80% seen once; the top ten hold 7.5% to 9%. The specimen was peripheral blood. The receptors shown here come from a woman at least 80 years old with acute or convalescent COVID-19. Both conserved end residues are part of each CDR3. The D gene is left open where the match is weak. Some rows mark clone size as missing; the rest say once, few, many or name a class of expanded clone.

abundance,j_gene,v_gene,d_gene,CDR3aa,CDR3nt
once,TRBJ1-1,TRBV7-2,NA,CASSLDTGRAFF,TGTGCCAGCAGCTTAGATACAGGGCGGGCTTTCTTT
NA,TRBJ2-1,TRBV9,NA,CASSAVGRGNEQFF,TGTGCCAGCAGCGCCGTGGGGCGGGGCAATGAGCAGTTCTTC
NA,TRBJ2-3,TRBV7-8,NA,CASSQYTSTDTQYF,TGTGCCAGCAGCCAGTATACTAGCACAGATACGCAGTATTTT
NA,TRBJ2-7,TRBV3-1/TRBV3-2,TRBD2,CASSASGGSPLRQYF,TGTGCCAGCAGCGCTAGCGGGGGGTCACCATTACGGCAGTACTTC
NA,TRBJ1-5,TRBV6-5,TRBD1,CASSGDSYSNQPQHF,TGTGCCAGCAGCGGGGACAGTTATAGCAATCAGCCCCAGCATTTT
NA,TRBJ2-1,TRBV2,TRBD2,CASSPLAGVRNEQFF,TGTGCCAGCAGCCCGCTAGCGGGAGTACGAAATGAGCAGTTCTTC
NA,TRBJ1-1,TRBV7-6,NA,CASSPLGGLNTEAFF,TGTGCCAGCAGCCCACTGGGAGGGCTGAACACTGAAGCTTTCTTT
NA,TRBJ1-6,TRBV11-2,TRBD1,CASSLQGGDNSPLHF,TGTGCCAGCAGCCTACAGGGGGGTGATAATTCACCCCTCCACTTT
NA,TRBJ1-2,TRBV7-9,NA,CASEPGNGYTF,TGTGCCAGCGAACCGGGGAATGGCTACACCTTC
once,TRBJ2-7,TRBV12-3/TRBV12-4,NA,CASSLSLYEQYF,TGTGCCAGCAGTTTATCACTGTACGAGCAGTACTTC
NA,TRBJ2-3,TRBV7-3,NA,CASSGSLDTQYF,TGTGCCAGCAGCGGGAGTCTGGATACGCAGTATTTT
NA,TRBJ2-6,TRBV28,NA,CASSFRGSGANVLTF,TGTGCCAGCAGTTTCCGAGGCTCTGGGGCCAACGTCCTGACTTTC
NA,TRBJ1-2,TRBV27,NA,CASSYRVNYGYTF,TGTGCCAGCAGTTACAGGGTGAACTATGGCTACACCTTC
NA,TRBJ1-3,TRBV3-1/TRBV3-2,TRBD1,CASSSRTGTYDTIYF,TGTGCCAGCAGCTCGAGGACAGGGACGTATGACACCATATATTTT
NA,TRBJ1-2,TRBV27,TRBD1,CASSLAGGYYGYTF,TGTGCCAGCAGCCTGGCAGGGGGGTACTATGGCTACACCTTC
NA,TRBJ1-1,TRBV7-9,NA,CASSLSTDEAFF,TGTGCCAGCAGCTTATCGACAGATGAAGCTTTCTTT
NA,TRBJ2-3,TRBV2,NA,CASSGAGSSSTDTQYF,TGTGCCAGCAGTGGGGCCGGTTCCTCTAGCACAGATACGCAGTATTTT
once,TRBJ2-7,TRBV9,NA,CASSVDGDLSSYEQYF,TGTGCCAGCAGCGTAGATGGGGACTTATCGTCCTACGAGCAGTACTTC
NA,TRBJ2-1,TRBV28,TRBD2,CASSLPPLAGEDNEQFF,TGTGCCAGCAGTTTACCCCCTCTAGCGGGGGAAGACAATGAGCAGTTCTTC
NA,TRBJ1-1,TRBV5-5,TRBD1,CASSSMTGAGDTEAFF,TGTGCCAGCAGTTCTATGACAGGGGCGGGAGACACTGAAGCTTTCTTT
NA,TRBJ1-3,TRBV7-2,NA,CASSLALQQVIYF,TGTGCCAGCAGCTTAGCCCTCCAACAGGTCATATATTTT
NA,TRBJ2-1,TRBV12-3/TRBV12-4,NA,CASTSPGAAQFF,TGTGCCAGCACTTCCCCCGGTGCGGCACAGTTCTTC
NA,TRBJ2-5,TRBV3-1/TRBV3-2,TRBD1,CASSQQGAPWETQYF,TGTGCCAGCAGCCAGCAGGGGGCGCCGTGGGAGACCCAGTACTTC
NA,TRBJ1-5,TRBV25-1,TRBD1,CASSDLDRARNQPQHF,TGTGCCAGCAGTGACTTGGACAGGGCCAGAAATCAGCCCCAGCATTTT
once,TRBJ2-7,TRBV10-3,NA,CAISDPISSYEQYF,TGTGCCATCAGTGATCCAATCAGCTCCTACGAGCAGTACTTC
NA,TRBJ2-3,TRBV18,TRBD2,CASSPRATSGADTQYF,TGTGCCAGCTCACCACGGGCGACTAGCGGCGCAGATACGCAGTATTTT
once,TRBJ1-6,TRBV24-1,TRBD1,CATSDPGQGAGEGSPLHF,TGTGCCACCAGTGACCCGGGACAGGGGGCAGGAGAGGGATCACCCCTCCACTTT
once,TRBJ2-5,TRBV28,TRBD1,CASSFTPNRQGRETQYF,TGTGCCAGCAGTTTCACTCCCAACCGACAGGGACGAGAGACCCAGTACTTC
NA,TRBJ1-1,TRBV5-4,NA,CASSPTPGGHTEAFF,TGTGCCAGCAGCCCAACTCCGGGGGGACACACTGAAGCTTTCTTT
few,TRBJ2-1,TRBV6-6,TRBD1,CASSLRGQTAEQFF,TGTGCCAGCTCCCTAAGGGGGCAAACGGCTGAGCAGTTCTTC
NA,TRBJ1-1,TRBV19,NA,CASSVTAAEAFF,TGTGCCAGTAGTGTGACAGCCGCCGAAGCTTTCTTT
once,TRBJ2-5,TRBV19,NA,CASSKQELQETQYF,TGTGCCAGTAGTAAACAGGAGCTCCAAGAGACCCAGTACTTC
few,TRBJ2-1,TRBV5-1,TRBD1,CASSPGDRALSYNEQFF,TGCGCCAGCAGCCCAGGGGACAGGGCACTCTCCTACAATGAGCAGTTCTTC
few,TRBJ2-2,TRBV4-1,NA,CASSQEPGNTGELFF,TGCGCCAGCAGCCAAGAGCCAGGCAACACCGGGGAGCTGTTTTTT
once,TRBJ1-1,TRBV18,NA,CASSPQTTPNTEAFF,TGTGCCAGCTCACCTCAGACGACACCGAACACTGAAGCTTTCTTT
NA,TRBJ1-4,TRBV5-1,NA,CASSLEGPHEKLFF,TGCGCCAGCAGCTTGGAGGGGCCGCATGAAAAACTGTTTTTT
NA,TRBJ1-4,TRBV7-8,TRBD1,CASSKQGYEKLFF,TGTGCCAGCAGCAAACAGGGGTATGAAAAACTGTTTTTT
NA,TRBJ2-2,TRBV5-6,TRBD1,CASSLQGAGTGELFF,TGTGCCAGCAGTTTACAGGGGGCTGGTACCGGGGAGCTGTTTTTT
NA,TRBJ2-1,TRBV11-3,TRBD1,CASSLGTRGNEQFF,TGTGCCAGCAGCTTAGGGACCAGGGGGAATGAGCAGTTCTTC
NA,TRBJ2-3,TRBV18,TRBD2,CASSNLAGDTQYF,TGTGCCAGCTCAAATCTAGCGGGAGATACGCAGTATTTT
NA,TRBJ2-5,TRBV6-6,TRBD1,CASTEGARETQYF,TGTGCCAGCACAGAGGGGGCACGAGAGACCCAGTACTTC
NA,TRBJ1-5,TRBV19,TRBD1,CASSGQGQNSNQPQHF,TGTGCCAGTAGCGGACAGGGGCAAAATAGCAATCAGCCCCAGCATTTT
NA,TRBJ1-2,TRBV11-2,TRBD1,CASSSRGTGINGYTF,TGTGCCAGCAGCTCCCGAGGGACAGGAATTAATGGCTACACCTTC
NA,TRBJ2-5,TRBV6-6,TRBD1,CASSYSTGAQETQYF,TGTGCCAGCAGTTACTCGACAGGGGCCCAAGAGACCCAGTACTTC
NA,TRBJ1-4,TRBV5-1,TRBD1,CASSGTGGVGEKLFF,TGCGCCAGCAGCGGCACAGGGGGCGTCGGGGAAAAACTGTTTTTT
NA,TRBJ2-5,TRBV3-1/TRBV3-2,TRBD2,CASSQLGLAEQETQYF,TGTGCCAGCAGCCAATTGGGACTAGCGGAACAAGAGACCCAGTACTTC
NA,TRBJ2-1,TRBV9,TRBD2,CASSVVRAGLVNEQFF,TGTGCCAGCAGCGTAGTGCGAGCGGGGTTGGTCAATGAGCAGTTCTTC
few,TRBJ1-2,TRBV6-2/TRBV6-3,NA,CASSYLTGTLYGYTF,TGTGCCAGCAGTTACCTTACAGGAACCCTCTATGGCTACACCTTC
NA,TRBJ1-5,TRBV6-2/TRBV6-3,NA,CASSYSNRNQPQHF,TGTGCCAGCAGTTACTCGAACAGGAATCAGCCCCAGCATTTT
NA,TRBJ2-7,TRBV14,TRBD2,CASSQPPTSGREYEQYF,TGTGCCAGCAGCCAACCTCCGACTAGCGGGAGGGAATACGAGCAGTACTTC
NA,TRBJ2-7,TRBV14,NA,CASSQVIGSVHEQYF,TGTGCCAGCAGCCAAGTAATCGGTTCGGTCCACGAGCAGTACTTC
NA,TRBJ2-5,TRBV11-2,TRBD1,CASSLDPLDRGRKYQETQYF,TGTGCCAGCAGCTTAGATCCTCTGGACAGGGGGCGCAAGTACCAAGAGACCCAGTACTTC
NA,TRBJ1-3,TRBV7-6,NA,CASSLGGPRVDTIYF,TGTGCCAGCAGCTTAGGCGGGCCCCGAGTGGACACCATATATTTT
NA,TRBJ2-4,TRBV19,NA,CASSPPELAKNIQYF,TGTGCCAGTAGTCCCCCCGAACTAGCCAAAAACATTCAGTACTTC
NA,TRBJ2-5,TRBV11-2,NA,CASSEGPDGETQYF,TGTGCCAGCAGCGAGGGTCCTGATGGAGAGACCCAGTACTTC
NA,TRBJ1-5,TRBV5-5,TRBD1,CASSLGMIIGTGNQPQHF,TGTGCCAGCAGCTTGGGTATGATAATTGGGACAGGGAATCAGCCCCAGCATTTT
few,TRBJ1-3,TRBV25-1,TRBD1,CASRYTGGGNTIYF,TGTGCCAGCAGATATACAGGGGGGGGAAACACCATATATTTT